One TCR beta chain is described in this entry. The antigen is unknown. Trimming cost V 0 bases and J 4 bases, with 12 bases left between them. The CDR3 is made up of 16 amino acids. Germline lookup yields CDR1 MRHNA and CDR2 SNTAGT. This specimen belongs to a study of OX40 agonist ivuxolimab in advanced cancers. Across the study: Enrolled patients in dose escalation had cancers that were hepatocellular carcinoma, melanoma, renal cell or head and neck cancer.

Generated by immunoSEQ multiplex PCR, the TCRdb table keeps only in-frame clones and is missing some. The top ten hold under 45% of the sample, which has some 35,000 clones, over 80% seen once. General observations from the study: CD8+ T cells (on average) carried more expanded clones than CD4+ T cells.

The starting material was CD4+ or CD8+ T cells sorted from blood, obtained in a trial of the OX40 agonist ivuxolimab. The chain links TRBV6-4 to TRBJ2-2; no firm D call. This TCR was recovered from an adult with an advanced solid tumor such as melanoma, head and neck, liver or kidney cancer. For the CDR3, the DNA is TGTGCCAGCAGTGACTCACCAGGCGACTCCACCGGGGAGCTGTTTTTT. It yields the protein CASSDSPGDSTGELFF.